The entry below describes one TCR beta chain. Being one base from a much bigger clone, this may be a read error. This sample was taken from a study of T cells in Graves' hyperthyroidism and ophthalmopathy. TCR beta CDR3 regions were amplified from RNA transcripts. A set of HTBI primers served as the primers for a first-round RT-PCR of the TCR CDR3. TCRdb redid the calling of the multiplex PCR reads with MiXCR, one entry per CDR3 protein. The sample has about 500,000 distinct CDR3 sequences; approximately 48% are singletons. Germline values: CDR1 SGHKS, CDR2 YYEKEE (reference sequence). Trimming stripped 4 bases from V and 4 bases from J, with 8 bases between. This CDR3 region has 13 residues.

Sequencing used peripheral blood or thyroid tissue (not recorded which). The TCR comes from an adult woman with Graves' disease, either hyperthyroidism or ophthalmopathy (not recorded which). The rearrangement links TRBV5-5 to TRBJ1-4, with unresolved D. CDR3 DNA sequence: TGTGCCAGCAGCACAACAGATAATGAAAAACTGTTTTTT. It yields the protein CASSTTDNEKLFF.